The 2 T cell receptor beta chains given below trace back to one sample, sequenced in a study of cytomegalovirus exposure and HLA in healthy donors. PCR used 60 Vbeta primers and 13 Jbeta primers. TCRdb keeps only in-frame clones here, not all; method: immunoSEQ multiplex PCR. The data hold roughly 180,000 clones, with about 80% observed a single time. Sequenced: PBMCs. These receptors were collected from a man aged 50-59 years in good health and CMV-seropositive.

The genes are TRBV28 and TRBJ1-2; D gene ambiguous. V was trimmed by 3 bases and J by 0 bases, leaving 8 bases between them. CDR1 is MDHEN and CDR2 is SYDVKM in the germline V gene. This CDR3 is 14 amino acids long. The CDR3 sequence is CASSFPGSNYGYTF. In DNA, the CDR3 is TGTGCCAGCAGTTTCCCAGGTTCTAACTATGGCTACACCTTC.

The chain uses TRBV6-5 and TRBJ1-1, with 7 positions matching TRBD1. The CDR3 is made up of 15 amino acids. Per the germline V gene, CDR1 is MNHEY and CDR2 is SVGAGI. V was clipped by 4 bases and J by 5 bases; unmatched bases: 10. CDR3 amino acids: CASSSPLRGRTEAFF. As DNA, the CDR3 is TGTGCCAGCAGTTCACCCCTAAGGGGGCGGACTGAAGCTTTCTTT.